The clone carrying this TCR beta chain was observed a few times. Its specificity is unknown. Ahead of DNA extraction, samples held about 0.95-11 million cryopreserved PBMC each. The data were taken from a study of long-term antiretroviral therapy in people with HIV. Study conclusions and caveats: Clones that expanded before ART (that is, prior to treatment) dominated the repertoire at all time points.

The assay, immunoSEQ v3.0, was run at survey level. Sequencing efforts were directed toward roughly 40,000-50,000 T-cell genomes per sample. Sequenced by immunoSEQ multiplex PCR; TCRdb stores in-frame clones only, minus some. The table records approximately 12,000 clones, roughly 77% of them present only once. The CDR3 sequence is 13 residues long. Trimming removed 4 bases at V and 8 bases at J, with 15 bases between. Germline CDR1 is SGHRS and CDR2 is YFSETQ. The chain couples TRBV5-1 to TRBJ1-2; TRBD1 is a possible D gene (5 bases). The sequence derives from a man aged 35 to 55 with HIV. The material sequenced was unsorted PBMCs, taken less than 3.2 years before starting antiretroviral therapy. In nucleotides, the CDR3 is TGCGCCAGCAGCGCGGGGACCGTCTGGGGCTACACCTTC. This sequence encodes CASSAGTVWGYTF.